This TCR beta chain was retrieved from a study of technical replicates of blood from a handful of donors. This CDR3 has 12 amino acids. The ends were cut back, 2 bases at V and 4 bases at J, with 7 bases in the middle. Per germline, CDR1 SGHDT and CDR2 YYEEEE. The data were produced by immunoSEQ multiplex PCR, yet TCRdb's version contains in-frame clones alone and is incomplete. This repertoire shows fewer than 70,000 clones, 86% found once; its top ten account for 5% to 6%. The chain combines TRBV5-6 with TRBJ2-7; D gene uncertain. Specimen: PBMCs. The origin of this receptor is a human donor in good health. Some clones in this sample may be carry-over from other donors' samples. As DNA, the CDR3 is TGTGCCAGCAGCTTACAGTTGTACGAGCAGTACTTC. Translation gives CASSLQLYEQYF.